Shown below are 19 T cell receptor beta chains from a single sample sequenced in a study of CD8+ T cells in alopecia areata. After isolation, RNA underwent reverse transcription to generate cDNA as the sequencing template. The repertoire was sequenced with immunoSEQ multiplex PCR; TCRdb's copy has only in-frame clones and lacks some. The sample contains about 110,000 clones, 59% of which appear only once. The sequencing sample was made of CD8+ T cells sorted from blood. The receptors shown here come from a human donor in good health.

This clone was seen a few times. The chain is built from TRBV15 and TRBJ1-6; unclear D gene. The length of the CDR3 is 14 residues. V was cut by 6 bases and J by 6 bases, with 12 bases left in between. Germline CDR1 reads LNHNV; CDR2 reads YYDKDF (reference sequence). The CDR3 nucleotides are TGTGCCACCAGTGCGGGAGGGTTTAATTCACCCCTCCACTTT. The encoded protein is CATSAGGFNSPLHF. Full variable domain (remainder filled in from reference TRBV15 and TRBJ1-6): DAMVIQNPRYQVTQFGKPVTLSCSQTLNHNVMYWYQQKSSQAPKLLFHYYDKDFNNEADTPDNFQSRRPNTSFCFLDIRSPGLGDTAMYLCATSAGGFNSPLHFGNGTRLTVT.

This chain links TRBV9 with TRBJ2-1; D possibly corresponds to TRBD2 (6 bases). V was cut by 4 bases and J by 6 bases, with 11 bases left in between. The CDR3 is 13 residues long. Germline assignment: CDR1 SGDLS and CDR2 YYNGEE. CDR3 region: CASSPTSSNEQFF. Written as DNA, the CDR3 is TGTGCCAGCAGCCCGACTAGTAGCAATGAGCAGTTCTTC.

The genes are TRBV4-3 and TRBJ2-2; the D is unclear. CDR1 and CDR2 (germline): LGHNA, YSLEER. V was trimmed by 1 base and J by 1 base, leaving 4 bases between them. The CDR3 is 14 residues long. The CDR3, as DNA: TGCGCCAGCAGCCAAGCGGAGAACACCGGGGAGCTGTTTTTT. Amino acids: CASSQAENTGELFF.

Points on this clone: Sequence at one end of the junction differs from germline and may be a read error. The genes are TRBV6-6 and TRBJ2-2, with D perhaps TRBD2 (6 bases). The CDR3 is 14 residues long. CDR1 MNHNY and CDR2 SVGAGI come from the germline V gene (reference sequence). In nucleotides, the CDR3 is TGTGCCAGCACGAGGGCGGGGAACCCCGGGGAGCTGTTTTTT. Its protein is CASTRAGNPGELFF.

The chain combines TRBV5-4 with TRBJ2-3, with 10 bases aligning to TRBD2. CDR3 length equals 18 residues. The ends lost 0 bases at V and 5 bases at J; junction bases unmatched: 12. Looked up from germline, CDR1 is SGHNT and CDR2 is YYREEE (reference sequence). The CDR3, as DNA: TGTGCCAGCAGCTTGGGCCTTGAGCGGGGGGGCCCGATAGATACGCAGTATTTT. Protein product: CASSLGLERGGPIDTQYF.

This clone was seen only a few times. Other DNA sequences in this specimen translate into the identical CDR3. CDR3 in DNA: TGTGCCAGCAGTTTATTTCGGGGCACTGAAGCTTTCTTT. Protein sequence: CASSLFRGTEAFF. This chain connects TRBV28 to TRBJ1-1; D gene ambiguous. This CDR3 region has 13 residues. Germline CDR1 is MDHEN and CDR2 is SYDVKM. Trimming pared 1 base from V and 4 bases from J, leaving 7 bases between. Filled out from reference TRBV28 and TRBJ1-1, the complete variable domain reads DVKVTQSSRYLVKRTGEKVFLECVQDMDHENMFWYRQDPGLGLRLIYFSYDVKMKEKGDIPEGYSVSREKKERFSLILESASTNQTSMYLCASSLFRGTEAFFGQGTRLTVV.

The rearrangement uses TRBV27 and TRBJ2-3; no definite D call. The germline V gene encodes CDR1 MNHEY and CDR2 SMNVEV (reference sequence). The CDR3 length is 13 residues. Trimming removed 6 bases at V and 2 bases at J, with 9 bases between. CDR3 sequence reads: CASSHQITDTQYF. DNA of the CDR3: TGTGCCAGCAGCCACCAGATCACAGATACGCAGTATTTT.

V usage is TRBV6-5 and J usage is TRBJ2-1; tentative D call: TRBD1 (6 bases). V lost 6 bases to trimming and J lost 6 bases, with 15 bases between them. The V gene's germline CDR1 is MNHEY and CDR2 SVGAGI. This CDR3 has 14 amino acids. The CDR3 DNA is TGTGCCAGCAGCGAGCAGGGGTTTGGCAATGAGCAGTTCTTC. Translating gives CASSEQGFGNEQFF.

This clone was counted a few times. V and J are TRBV5-4 and TRBJ2-7; 9 bases fit TRBD1. Germline V lookup: CDR1 SGHNT, CDR2 YYREEE (reference sequence). The CDR3 extends over 14 amino acids. The ends lost 4 bases at V and 6 bases at J; junction bases unmatched: 8. The CDR3 bases are TGTGCCAGCAGCAAACAGGGGGCGGATTTCGAGCAGTACTTC. This gives the protein CASSKQGADFEQYF.

V and J are TRBV6-5 and TRBJ2-3; 8 nucleotides agree with TRBD1. Germline CDR1 is MNHEY and CDR2 is SVGAGI. The CDR3 length is 16 residues. With V trimmed by 0 bases and J by 5 bases, 7 bases remained unmatched. DNA of the CDR3: TGTGCCAGCAGTTACTCCACTCGACAGGGGAAAGATACGCAGTATTTT. This sequence encodes CASSYSTRQGKDTQYF.

V and J are TRBV5-6 and TRBJ2-7; D is perhaps TRBD1 (5 bases). V was pared by 0 bases and J by 2 bases, with 12 bases between. CDR1 and CDR2 from the germline V gene are SGHDT and YYEEEE. CDR3 length equals 15 residues. CDR3 coding DNA: TGTGCCAGCAGCTTGGCCTGGGCAGGGACCTACGAGCAGTACTTC. Translation gives CASSLAWAGTYEQYF. The complete variable domain, with remaining parts taken from reference TRBV5-6 and TRBJ2-7, reads DAGVTQSPTHLIKTRGQQVTLRCSPKSGHDTVSWYQQALGQGPQFIFQYYEEEERQRGNFPDRFSGHQFPNYSSELNVNALLLGDSALYLCASSLAWAGTYEQYFGPGTRLTVT.

Only one count was recorded for this clone. This rearrangement joins TRBV7-8 to TRBJ2-7; TRBD1 matches 10 bases. The CDR3 runs 18 residues. The V gene end was trimmed by 1 base and the J gene end by 3 bases; junction bases not matched to a gene: 12. Per germline, CDR1 SGHVS and CDR2 FQNEAQ. DNA of the CDR3: TGTGCCAGCAGCTTAGTTACCTGGCCCGGGACAGGGGTCTACGAGCAGTACTTC. Translated, it gives CASSLVTWPGTGVYEQYF.

The chain is built from TRBV4-1 and TRBJ2-7; 9 bases are shared with TRBD1. The CDR3 spans 14 residues. Per the germline V gene, CDR1 is MGHRA and CDR2 is YSYEKL. The trim removed 1 base at V and 5 bases at J, leaving 3 bases unmatched. CDR3 DNA sequence: TGCGCCAGCAGCCAAGGACAGGGGGACAACGAGCAGTACTTC. Protein: CASSQGQGDNEQYF.

This clone turned up a few times. The V gene is TRBV7-9, the J gene TRBJ2-5; TRBD1 matches 9 bases. The J call could be wrong; TRBJ2-7 is a better fit for the DNA end. The CDR3 is 15 amino acids. Germline V CDR1 and CDR2: SEHNR, FQNEAQ (reference sequence). CDR3 coding DNA: TGTGCCAGCAGCGCGGTAGGGACAGGGACCTACGAGCAGTACTTC. Translated: CASSAVGTGTYEQYF.

V gene TRBV6-5 combines with J gene TRBJ2-3; D tentatively reads TRBD1 or TRBD2 (5 bases each). The CDR3 runs to 13 residues. The V end lost 6 bases, the J end lost 3 bases, and 10 bases lay between the germline ends. Germline assignment: CDR1 MNHEY and CDR2 SVGAGI. The CDR3 DNA sequence: TGTGCCAGCAGCCGGGACGGAACAGATACGCAGTATTTT. Protein: CASSRDGTDTQYF.

A few counts support this clone. The rearrangement joins TRBV19 to TRBJ2-7, with D perhaps matching TRBD2 (5 bases). Germline V gene data show CDR1 as LNHDA and CDR2 as SQIVND (reference sequence). V lost 1 base to trimming and J lost 3 bases, with 13 bases between them. This CDR3 is 15 amino acids long. The chain's CDR3 is CASSIGTLDYYEQYF. DNA for the CDR3: TGTGCCAGTAGTATAGGGACCCTTGACTACTACGAGCAGTACTTC.

This chain connects TRBV5-1 to TRBJ2-7, with 10 bases that match TRBD1. The trim removed 3 bases at V and 5 bases at J, leaving 8 bases unmatched. CDR1 SGHRS and CDR2 YFSETQ come from the germline V gene. The CDR3 contains 15 residues. The CDR3 sequence: CASSYDRGLGNEQYF. As DNA, the CDR3 is TGCGCCAGCAGCTATGACAGGGGGCTCGGGAACGAGCAGTACTTC.

This clone was found a few times. This chain uses TRBV5-6 with TRBJ2-5, with no clear D. This CDR3 contains 12 residues. Germline V gene lookup returns CDR1 SGHDT and CDR2 YYEEEE. V was pared by 3 bases and J by 9 bases, with 12 bases between. In DNA, the CDR3 is TGTGCCAGCAGCTCCAAGGGAAGACCCCAGTACTTC. Protein product: CASSSKGRPQYF. Drawing the rest from reference TRBV5-6 and TRBJ2-5, the complete variable domain is DAGVTQSPTHLIKTRGQQVTLRCSPKSGHDTVSWYQQALGQGPQFIFQYYEEEERQRGNFPDRFSGHQFPNYSSELNVNALLLGDSALYLCASSSKGRPQYFGPGTRLLVL.

This clone was counted a few times. V gene TRBV5-6 combines with J gene TRBJ2-7; D possibly corresponds to TRBD2 (5 bases). Germline V lookup: CDR1 SGHDT, CDR2 YYEEEE. The germline V and J ends were trimmed by 5 bases and 0 bases, with 18 bases remaining between them. This CDR3 has 16 residues. In DNA form, the CDR3 reads TGTGCCAGCAGGCTCGGCGGTTCCGGGGTCTCCTACGAGCAGTACTTC. Translating gives CASRLGGSGVSYEQYF.